This TCR beta chain was sequenced in a study of blood T cell repertoires in COVID-19. Study-wide background: Acute-phase and convalescent COVID-19 samples originated in the United States, Italy and Spain. PBMCs, B-cell-depleted T cells, or T cells were the source of the cDNA or gDNA that made up the material.

The V and J ends lost 0 bases and 2 bases, in that order; junction bases with no gene match: 4. The CDR3 totals 15 residues. Germline V gene data show CDR1 as SGHRS and CDR2 as YFSETQ. Authors' processing steps: Estimation of nucleated cell counts relied on the amplification of reference gene primers. Assay used: immunoSEQ multiplex PCR; TCRdb lists only in-frame clones, some missing. V, J and clone size reflect that table, while D and trimming were determined from the DNA. The table has some 250,000 clones, less than 85% seen once. Sequencing was performed on peripheral blood. The chain employs TRBV5-1 and TRBJ1-2, with 7 bases aligning to TRBD1. This TCR came from a woman aged 18-29 years with acute or convalescent COVID-19. The DNA of the CDR3 is TGCGCCAGCAGCTTGGGTGGGACAGACAACTATGGCTACACCTTC. Protein product: CASSLGGTDNYGYTF.